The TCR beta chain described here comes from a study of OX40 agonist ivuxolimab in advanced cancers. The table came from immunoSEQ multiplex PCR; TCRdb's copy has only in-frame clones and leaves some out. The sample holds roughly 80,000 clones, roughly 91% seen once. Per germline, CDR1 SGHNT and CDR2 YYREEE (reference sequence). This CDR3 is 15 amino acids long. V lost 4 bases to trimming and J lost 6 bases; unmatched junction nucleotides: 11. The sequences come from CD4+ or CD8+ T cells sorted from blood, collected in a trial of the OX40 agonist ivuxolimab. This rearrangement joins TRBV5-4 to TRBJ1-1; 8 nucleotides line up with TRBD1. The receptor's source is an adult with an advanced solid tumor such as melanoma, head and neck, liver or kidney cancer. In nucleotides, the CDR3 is TGTGCCAGCAGCGAACGACAGGGGCGCCTTCCTGAAGCTTTCTTT. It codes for CASSERQGRLPEAFF.